A selection of T cell receptor beta chains follows, all from one sample in a study of regulatory T cells in long-lasting Graves disease. MiXCR, applied by TCRdb to the multiplex PCR reads, yields one record per CDR3 protein. In the table there are hundreds of thousands of distinct CDR3 sequences, 20% to 25% of which are singletons. The sequencing here drew on peripheral blood mononuclear cells (PBMCs), taken when the disease was refractory, from a patient treated with antithyroid drugs. These receptors all stem from a female donor with Graves disease. Both conserved end residues are part of each CDR3. Fields, in order: clone size, J gene, V gene, D gene, CDR3 DNA, CDR3 protein. A D gene is named only where the DNA matches it firmly. Some rows have no size entry. The others give once, few or many, or a class for an expanded clone.

many,TRBJ2-5,TRBV28,TRBD2,TGTGCCAGCAAAACTAGCGGGCCCGTCAACCAAGAGACCCAGTACTTC,CASKTSGPVNQETQYF
few,TRBJ1-1,TRBV18,-,TGTGCCAGCTCACCGGGAGCAGGAGAAGCTTTCTTT,CASSPGAGEAFF
many,TRBJ2-7,TRBV3-1,-,TGTGCCAGCAGCCAAGGGAGGGTCTACGAGCAGTACTTC,CASSQGRVYEQYF
many,TRBJ2-2,TRBV12-3/TRBV12-4,-,TGTGCCAGCAGTTTAACGGGGTTCACCGGGGAGCTGTTTTTT,CASSLTGFTGELFF
many,TRBJ2-2,TRBV2,TRBD1,TGTGCCAGCAGTGATACAGGGGTGAACGGGGAGCTGTTTTTT,CASSDTGVNGELFF
few,TRBJ2-7,TRBV20-1,TRBD1,TGCAGTGCTAGAAGTCGAAGAGACAGGGGGTACGAGCAGTACTTC,CSARSRRDRGYEQYF
many,TRBJ2-7,TRBV28,TRBD1,TGTGCCAGCAGTCCTACAGGACAGGGGAAACGGTACGAGCAGTACTTC,CASSPTGQGKRYEQYF
many,TRBJ1-1,TRBV3-1,-,TGTGCCAGCAGCCGTAGTGGTACTGGAGCTTTCTTT,CASSRSGTGAFF
-,TRBJ2-3,TRBV28,-,TGTGCCAGCAGTTTCAGCAAGGGCGGTTTTTACACAGATACGCAGTATTTT,CASSFSKGGFYTDTQYF
-,TRBJ1-1,TRBV5-4,-,TGTGCCAGCAGCTATCAGGAGAACACTGAAGCTTTCTTT,CASSYQENTEAFF
-,TRBJ2-2,TRBV29-1,TRBD1,TGCAGCGCTGGGGGACAGGTCACCGGGGAGCTGTTTTTT,CSAGGQVTGELFF
many,TRBJ1-1,TRBV28,-,TGTGCCAGCAATTGGGACACGGCGGACACTGAAGCCTTCTTT,CASNWDTADTEAFF
-,TRBJ2-2,TRBV11-3,TRBD2,TGTGCCAGCAGCTTAGCGGGAGGAGATTCCGGGGAGCTGTTTTTT,CASSLAGGDSGELFF
-,TRBJ2-3,TRBV2,TRBD2,TGTGCCAGCAGTTGGACTAGCGGGAGAGATACGCAGTATTTT,CASSWTSGRDTQYF
many,TRBJ2-7,TRBV7-8,-,TGTGCCACCTCCCCAGGGGGGGCAGCCTACGAGCAGTACTTC,CATSPGGAAYEQYF
-,TRBJ2-7,TRBV20-1,-,TGCAGTGCCAACCAACAGGGAACCTACGAGCAGTACTTC,CSANQQGTYEQYF
few,TRBJ2-5,TRBV20-1,-,TGCAGTGCTTTAAAAGAGACCCAGTACTTC,CSALKETQYF
many,TRBJ2-6,TRBV13,-,TGTGCCAGCAGCTTATCCCCGATAGGGGCCAACGTCCTGACTTTC,CASSLSPIGANVLTF
many,TRBJ1-5,TRBV6-5,-,TGTGCCAGCAGTTCACAGATACAAAGCAATCAGCCCCAGCATTTT,CASSSQIQSNQPQHF
many,TRBJ1-1,TRBV7-9,-,TGTGCCAGCAGCTTAGACGGGACACCGAACACTGAAGCTTTCTTT,CASSLDGTPNTEAFF
-,TRBJ2-7,TRBV19,-,TGTGCCAGTAGCCCGGGGGTTAGCTCCTACGAGCAGTACTTC,CASSPGVSSYEQYF
-,TRBJ2-2,TRBV10-3,-,TGTGCCATCAGTGAGGGAGGAGACACCGGGGAGCTGTTTTTT,CAISEGGDTGELFF
-,TRBJ2-6,TRBV15,-,TGTGCCACCAGCAGCCTAGCCAGCTCTGGGGCCAACGTCCTGACTTTC,CATSSLASSGANVLTF
-,TRBJ1-1,TRBV12-3/TRBV12-4,TRBD1,TGTGCCAGCAGTCCCGGGACAGGGTATAACACTGAAGCTTTCTTT,CASSPGTGYNTEAFF
many,TRBJ2-1,TRBV27,TRBD1,TGTGCCAGCAGTTTAGGTTCTCCGGGACAGGGCTACAATGAGCAGTTCTTC,CASSLGSPGQGYNEQFF
few,TRBJ2-5,TRBV14,-,TGTGCCAGCAGCCATCATATTCCACCAGAGACCCAGTACTTC,CASSHHIPPETQYF
-,TRBJ2-5,TRBV20-1,-,TGCAGTGCTAGTATGGGGGCCGGGGAGACCCAGTACTTC,CSASMGAGETQYF
many,TRBJ1-2,TRBV15,-,TGTGCCACCAGCAGAGATCGTTCGTCGGACTATGGCTACACCTTC,CATSRDRSSDYGYTF
-,TRBJ2-4,TRBV20-1,-,TGCAGTGTTAACCCCATCGCTGACATTCAGTACTTC,CSVNPIADIQYF
-,TRBJ1-1,TRBV7-9,-,TGTGCCAGCAGCTGGTCGAACACTGAAGCTTTCTTT,CASSWSNTEAFF
-,TRBJ1-2,TRBV5-1,TRBD1,TGCGCCAGCAGCCTGGGACAGGGATTTAACTATGGCTACACCTTC,CASSLGQGFNYGYTF
few,TRBJ1-1,TRBV19,-,TGTGCCAGTAGTACCGACTCCGGGGACTATAACACTGAAGCTTTCTTT,CASSTDSGDYNTEAFF
-,TRBJ2-3,TRBV7-9,-,TGTGCCAGCAGCTCACCCTTAGGGGCGACTACGCAGTATTTT,CASSSPLGATTQYF
few,TRBJ1-1,TRBV7-2,-,TGTGCCAGCAGCTTGCCTCACAGGGACCTCACGAACACTGAAGCTTTCTTT,CASSLPHRDLTNTEAFF
-,TRBJ2-5,TRBV11-2,TRBD2,TGTGCCAGCAGCAGGGCTCCGGGACTACAAGAGACCCAGTACTTC,CASSRAPGLQETQYF
-,TRBJ2-7,TRBV4-1,-,TGCGCCAGCAGCCGTGAGTCTGGGAACCTCTACGAGCAGTACTTC,CASSRESGNLYEQYF
-,TRBJ2-5,TRBV5-1,-,TGCGCCAGCAGCCCGGCAAATGCCAGAACTCAAGAGACCCAGTACTTC,CASSPANARTQETQYF